This T cell receptor beta chain emerged from a study of blood T cell repertoires in COVID-19. For the study at large: T cells, B-cell-depleted T cells, or PBMCs provided the cDNA or gDNA that served as material.

Germline V lookup: CDR1 GTSNPN, CDR2 SVGIG (reference sequence). The CDR3 totals 13 residues. Trimming removed 2 bases at V and 6 bases at J, with 13 bases between. Measured with immunoSEQ multiplex PCR; TCRdb has only the in-frame clones, and not every one. The sample contains about 300,000 clones, nearly 90% of which appear only once. Sequenced material: PBMCs or T cells enriched from blood (not recorded which). The chain couples TRBV30 to TRBJ1-1; D is ambiguous. This TCR came from a woman in her twenties or thirties who had recovered from COVID-19. DNA for the CDR3: TGTGCCTGGAGTAACGGGGTAACGCCTGAAGCTTTCTTT. It translates to CAWSNGVTPEAFF.